What follows is one TCR beta chain and its context. This clone was detected once. Its recognized antigen is unknown. Base qualities are not recorded, but no much larger clone differs from it by a single base. This entry is derived from a study of blood T cell repertoires in COVID-19 (TCRdb year 2020). Regarding the research as a whole: Samples covering the acute and convalescent phases of COVID-19 were provided by collaborators in the United States, Italy and Spain. Where available, HLA class I and class II types were obtained from metadata supplied by the sample provider rather than from assay-based typing. The prospective study material was composed of cDNA or gDNA derived from T cells, B-cell-depleted T cells, or PBMCs. Subjects who had been exposed to COVID-19, were actively infected with it, or had recovered from it provided the deeply sampled blood TCRbeta repertoires that made up the dataset. The samples were drawn from the first 160 participants of the ongoing ImmuneRACE study and from some 1,300 subjects provided by 6 global collaborators. A freely available public database, intended as a resource for researchers studying the immune response to SARS-CoV-2, is where the repertoires were released. A de-identified subject ID, COVID-19 status, age in years and sex were almost always included in the sample metadata.

The CDR3 starts with the cysteine, ends with the phenylalanine, and has 13 residues. Here the CDR3 DNA is all that survives: 39 bases in frame from base 1. The trim is 1 base for V and 6 bases for J, with a gap of 6 bases between the germline ends. For CDR1 and CDR2, the germline V gene lists LGHNA and YSLEER. What the work shows at the level of the full study, not this receptor alone: The amount of clinical and demographic metadata varied by source and participant and was provided uncurated.

Whole blood was collected in K2EDTA tubes by collaborating institutions according to the institutions' own protocols. Collaborator samples were shipped for TCRbeta analysis as frozen whole blood, isolated PBMCs, or DNA extracted from either sample type. TCRbeta CDR3 regions were amplified from genomic DNA by means of the immunoSEQ Assay, a bias-controlled multiplex PCR. Under the source paper's analysis protocol: The number of nucleated cells in each sample was estimated from the amplification of reference gene primers within the assay. To quantify the absolute abundance of each unique TCRbeta CDR3 rearrangement, sequence reads were collapsed and filtered. For each sample, productive Simpson clonality was calculated as the square root of Simpson's diversity index across productive rearrangements. TCRdb stores this immuneACCESS table with in-frame sequences only. Part of the clones is absent; in the studies checked, under half of the shortfall reflects unresolved V genes, and no reason is known for the rest. V, J and clone size were drawn from that table, and D and trimming were deduced from the DNA. This sample lists 200,000 to 300,000 clones; 70% to 90% were detected once. Around 3% of the sample is taken by the ten largest.

The sequence came from a man between 18 and 29 years old with active or convalescent COVID-19. This receptor chain uses TRBV4-3 and TRBJ2-2; there is no confident call for the D gene. Sample: peripheral blood. Read as DNA, the sequence is TGCGCCAGCAGCCAAGCCAGGCCCGGGGAGCTGTTTTTT. It translates to CASSQARPGELFF.